The 8 T cell receptor beta chains listed next were all sequenced from one sample in a study of blood T cell repertoires in COVID-19. This table comes from immunoSEQ multiplex PCR, and its TCRdb copy is limited to in-frame clones, with some not included. This table holds about 83,000 clones, 85% to 90% found once. The sample comprised peripheral blood. Source of these receptors: a woman of 80 years or more in a cohort sampled during active or convalescent COVID-19.

The chain has TRBV2 and TRBJ2-7; 13 bases fit TRBD2. The ends lost 6 bases at V and 3 bases at J; junction bases unmatched: 5. The CDR3 is 15 residues long. Per the germline V gene, CDR1 is SNHLY and CDR2 is FYNNEI. The CDR3 coding sequence is TGTGCCAGCAGACGCGGGACTAGCGGGGACTACGAGCAGTACGTC. This gives the protein CASRRGTSGDYEQYV.

The chain joins TRBV5-1 to TRBJ2-2; 9 bases line up with TRBD1. CDR1 is SGHRS and CDR2 is YFSETQ in the germline V gene. The CDR3 is made up of 16 amino acids. With V trimmed by 3 bases and J by 5 bases, 8 bases remained unmatched. For the CDR3, the DNA is TGCGCCAGCAGCTCGGTTTGGACAGGGGTTACCGGGGAGCTGTTTTTT. Its translation is CASSSVWTGVTGELFF.

The genes are TRBV29-1 and TRBJ2-6; D is undetermined. V lost 1 base, J lost 2 bases, and 9 bases lay in between. This CDR3 is built from 15 residues. Germline V lookup: CDR1 SQVTM, CDR2 ANQGSEA. CDR3 amino acids: CSVEVGGAGANVLTF. The CDR3 region has the DNA TGCAGCGTTGAAGTTGGTGGAGCTGGGGCCAACGTCCTGACTTTC. The full variable domain, rest sourced from reference TRBV29-1 and TRBJ2-6, is SAVISQKPSRDICQRGTSLTIQCQVDSQVTMMFWYRQQPGQSLTLIATANQGSEATYESGFVIDKFPISRPNLTFSTLTVSNMSPEDSSIYLCSVEVGGAGANVLTFGAGSRLTVL.

The chain employs TRBV14 and TRBJ1-6; D gene ambiguous. The CDR3 is made up of 14 amino acids. V lost 4 bases and J lost 10, with 14 bases in between. The germline V gene encodes CDR1 SGHDN and CDR2 FVKESK. CDR3 amino acids: CASSPEVRGSPLHF. The DNA for the CDR3 is TGTGCCAGCAGCCCTGAGGTCCGAGGGTCACCCCTCCACTTT.

This chain connects TRBV7-8 to TRBJ1-4, with D possibly being TRBD1 (6 bases). The germline CDR1 and CDR2 sequences are SGHVS and FQNEAQ. Trimming took 4 bases from V and 0 from J, leaving 9 bases between them. The CDR3 totals 15 residues. The CDR3 DNA sequence: TGTGCCAGCAGCTGGGGGGGGCCAACTAATGAAAAACTGTTTTTT. Protein sequence: CASSWGGPTNEKLFF.

The chain combines TRBV5-1 with TRBJ1-6; 8 bases are a match to TRBD1. CDR1 SGHRS and CDR2 YFSETQ come from the germline V gene. The V gene end was trimmed by 0 bases and the J gene end by 8 bases; junction bases not matched to a gene: 7. The CDR3 contains 16 residues. For the CDR3, the DNA is TGCGCCAGCAGCTTGGCCTGGACAGGGAGTTATTCACCCCTCCACTTT. This encodes CASSLAWTGSYSPLHF.

This rearrangement joins TRBV11-3 to TRBJ2-1, with no clear D. Germline CDR1 SGHNT, CDR2 YENEEA. The CDR3 sequence is 15 residues long. V was trimmed by 1 base and J by 2 bases, leaving 9 bases between them. CDR3 in amino acids: CASSLGTVAYNEQFF. The CDR3 DNA sequence: TGTGCCAGCAGCTTAGGTACGGTCGCCTACAATGAGCAGTTCTTC.

Regarding this clone: The sample holds other DNA sequences that translate to the same CDR3. The V and J genes are TRBV11-3 and TRBJ1-1; 7 positions match TRBD1. Germline CDR1 SGHNT, CDR2 YENEEA. After removal of 1 base from V and 1 base from J, the junction contained 3 bases not matched to a gene. The length of the CDR3 is 15 residues. The CDR3 here is CASSLAGTANTEAFF. The DNA for the CDR3 is TGTGCCAGCAGCTTAGCTGGGACAGCGAACACTGAAGCTTTCTTT.